These 22 T cell receptor beta chains originate from one sample sequenced in a study of blood T cell repertoires in COVID-19. The repertoire was sequenced with immunoSEQ multiplex PCR; TCRdb's copy has only in-frame clones and lacks some. The sample consists of approximately 200,000 clones, approximately 90% of them appearing once. Sequenced: peripheral blood. These receptors originate from a man aged 25-45 years with COVID-19, enrolled during active disease.

The chain employs TRBV9 and TRBJ1-3; a possible D gene is TRBD1 (6 bases). V lost 0 bases and J lost 2, with 12 bases in between. Per the germline V gene, CDR1 is SGDLS and CDR2 is YYNGEE. This CDR3 contains 16 residues. Written as DNA, the CDR3 is TGTGCCAGCAGCGTAGACAGGGCCGGGGCTGGAAACACCATATATTTT. This gives the protein CASSVDRAGAGNTIYF.

The chain carries TRBV18 and TRBJ1-5; 10 bases line up with TRBD1. The germline gives CDR1 KGHSH, CDR2 LQKENI. J gave up 3 bases and V 2 bases, and 1 base lay outside the gene matches. This CDR3 has 15 residues. CDR3 residues: CASSPGQGDNQPQHF. DNA for the CDR3: TGTGCCAGCTCACCAGGACAGGGGGACAATCAGCCCCAGCATTTT.

In this sample, this clone turned up once. The chain has TRBV3-1 (or the pseudogene TRBV3-2) and TRBJ2-7; 7 bases fit TRBD2. CDR1 and CDR2 from the germline V gene are LGHDT and YNNKEL (reference sequence). The CDR3 totals 14 residues. The V segment lost 6 bases and the J segment 3 bases; nucleotides outside the gene matches: 8. CDR3 loop: CASSYTSVNYEQYF. CDR3 nucleotide sequence: TGTGCCAGCAGTTACACTAGCGTCAACTACGAGCAGTACTTC.

The chain employs TRBV20-1 and TRBJ2-1; 8 positions match TRBD1. Germline lookup yields CDR1 DFQATT and CDR2 SNEGSKA (reference sequence). V trimming: 5 bases; J trimming: 9 bases; junction bases outside the gene matches: 3. The CDR3 is 11 amino acids. CDR3 protein: CSAYRGSEQFF. In nucleotides, the CDR3 is TGCAGTGCTTACAGGGGGAGTGAGCAGTTCTTC.

The chain's CDR3 is CASSLGLAADTQYF. CDR3 DNA: TGTGCCAGCAGCTTGGGACTAGCAGCCGATACGCAGTATTTT. The chain recombines TRBV5-4 with TRBJ2-3, with 7 bases matching TRBD2. Germline CDR1 SGHNT, CDR2 YYREEE (reference sequence). The CDR3 spans 14 residues. Germline trimming cut 0 bases from V and 6 bases from J; bases unmatched to any gene: 4.

This chain links TRBV5-1 with TRBJ1-6; TRBD1 matches at 9 bases. J lost 9 bases, V lost 4 bases, and 14 bases had no gene match. The germline V gene encodes CDR1 SGHRS and CDR2 YFSETQ. The CDR3 contains 17 residues. The CDR3: CASSATNRGRFASPLHF. The CDR3 DNA is TGCGCCAGCAGCGCGACAAACAGGGGGCGCTTCGCTTCACCCCTCCACTTT.

This sequence joins TRBV19 and TRBJ1-4; D gene ambiguous. Germline CDR1 and CDR2: LNHDA and SQIVND (reference sequence). The CDR3 runs 15 residues. V was shortened by 6 bases and J by 7 bases, with 18 bases between the two germline ends. CDR3 coding DNA: TGTGCCAGTAGGGCAGGAGGGTTGCGCATTGAAAAACTGTTTTTT. It encodes CASRAGGLRIEKLFF. The whole variable domain, remainder taken from reference TRBV19 and TRBJ1-4, is DGGITQSPKYLFRKEGQNVTLSCEQNLNHDAMYWYRQDPGQGLRLIYYSQIVNDFQKGDIAEGYSVSREKKESFPLTVTSAQKNPTAFYLCASRAGGLRIEKLFFGSGTQLSVL.

The chain carries TRBV3-1 (or the pseudogene TRBV3-2) and TRBJ2-7; TRBD2 agrees at 8 bases. From germline, CDR1 is LGHDT and CDR2 YNNKEL (reference sequence). The CDR3 has 14 amino acids. The V segment lost 4 bases and the J segment 2 bases; nucleotides outside the gene matches: 4. CDR3 region: CASSLSGVAYEQYF. The CDR3 DNA sequence: TGTGCCAGCAGCCTTAGCGGGGTAGCCTACGAGCAGTACTTC.

The rearrangement joins TRBV14 to TRBJ2-7; TRBD1 agrees at 7 bases. The V gene end was trimmed by 4 bases and the J gene end by 2 bases; junction bases not matched to a gene: 14. The CDR3 sequence is 17 residues long. Germline loops: CDR1 SGHDN, CDR2 FVKESK. CDR3 region: CASSLRQSDRAPYEQYF. The CDR3 coding sequence is TGTGCCAGCAGCCTTCGACAGTCCGACAGGGCCCCCTACGAGCAGTACTTC.

The chain uses TRBV7-9 and TRBJ2-3; the match to TRBD1 covers 9 bases. Trimming cost V 5 bases and J 1 base; bases outside gene matches: 4. The CDR3 spans 15 residues. Germline V gene lookup returns CDR1 SEHNR and CDR2 FQNEAQ (reference sequence). The CDR3: CASSQGQGRTDTQYF. Here the CDR3 DNA reads TGTGCCAGCAGCCAGGGACAGGGACGCACAGATACGCAGTATTTT.

The V and J genes are TRBV13 and TRBJ2-6; maybe TRBD1 (6 bases). Germline lookup yields CDR1 PRHDT and CDR2 FYEKMQ (reference sequence). V shed 5 bases and J shed 4 bases, with 12 bases lying between them. This CDR3 spans 15 amino acids. In DNA, the CDR3 is TGTGCCAGCAGCCAGGGGCGGGCCGGGGCCAACGTCCTGACTTTC. Residues: CASSQGRAGANVLTF.

V is TRBV6-5 and J is TRBJ1-2; a possible D gene is TRBD1 (5 bases). Trimming shortened V by 2 bases and J by 0 bases, and 7 bases separated the two germline ends. The CDR3 sequence is 14 residues long. The V gene's germline CDR1 is MNHEY and CDR2 SVGAGI. The CDR3 DNA follows: TGTGCCAGCAGTTACGGGGGGTCTAACTATGGCTACACCTTC. Its translation is CASSYGGSNYGYTF.

V is TRBV18 and J is TRBJ1-4, with D possibly TRBD1 on 5 matching bases. The CDR3 loop spans 13 amino acids. Germline V gene data show CDR1 as KGHSH and CDR2 as LQKENI. Trimming took 7 bases from V and 7 from J, leaving 13 bases between them. CDR3 residues: CASFRDGGEKLFF. CDR3 in DNA: TGTGCCAGCTTCCGGGACGGGGGTGAAAAACTGTTTTTT.

The V and J genes are TRBV18 and TRBJ1-2; D may be TRBD1 (6 bases). V dropped 4 bases and J dropped 8 bases, with 11 bases sitting between them. CDR3 length equals 12 residues. Looked up from germline, CDR1 is KGHSH and CDR2 is LQKENI. The CDR3 protein is CASSLDRQGYTF. CDR3 sequence (DNA): TGTGCCAGCTCACTTGACAGGCAAGGCTACACCTTC.

This clone was detected only a few times. V is TRBV27 and J is TRBJ2-7; TRBD2 is a possible D gene (6 bases). Germline loops: CDR1 MNHEY, CDR2 SMNVEV (reference sequence). The length of the CDR3 is 14 residues. V was clipped by 2 bases and J by 3 bases, with 11 bases between them. The CDR3 loop reads CASSLGRGIYEQYF. CDR3 bases: TGTGCCAGCAGTTTAGGTCGGGGGATCTACGAGCAGTACTTC.

The chain has TRBV7-2 and TRBJ2-1; D unclear. V lost 4 bases and J lost 4, with 11 bases in between. In germline, CDR1 is SGHTA, CDR2 FQGNSA. The CDR3 length is 14 residues. In DNA, the CDR3 is TGTGCCAGCAGCTCCCAACGGTCTTACAATGAGCAGTTCTTC. Its translation is CASSSQRSYNEQFF.

This rearrangement joins TRBV2 to TRBJ1-5; D ambiguous. The germline CDR1 and CDR2 sequences are SNHLY and FYNNEI. The V gene lost 6 bases and the J gene lost 0 bases, with 9 bases spanning the gap. The CDR3 is 14 amino acids. The CDR3 DNA reads TGTGCCAGCAGGATTACAGTTAGCAATCAGCCCCAGCATTTT. It yields the protein CASRITVSNQPQHF.

The chain links TRBV12-3 or TRBV12-4 to TRBJ1-2; possible D gene TRBD1, 5 bases. The CDR3 runs 13 residues. V was pared by 4 bases and J by 7 bases, with 13 bases between. The CDR3 region is CASSSGQWGGYTF. Written as DNA, the CDR3 is TGTGCCAGCAGTTCCGGACAATGGGGTGGCTACACCTTC.

The rearrangement links TRBV15 to TRBJ1-5; no reliable D call. Trimming removed 5 bases from V and 4 bases from J, with 12 bases in between. There are 14 residues in the CDR3. CDR1 is LNHNV and CDR2 is YYDKDF in the germline V gene (reference sequence). CDR3 sequence (DNA): TGTGCCACCAGCTGGACCGGAGGGAATCAGCCCCAGCATTTT. It codes for CATSWTGGNQPQHF. Supplemented by reference TRBV15 and TRBJ1-5, the full variable domain reads DAMVIQNPRYQVTQFGKPVTLSCSQTLNHNVMYWYQQKSSQAPKLLFHYYDKDFNNEADTPDNFQSRRPNTSFCFLDIRSPGLGDTAMYLCATSWTGGNQPQHFGDGTRLSIL.

The genes are TRBV7-3 and TRBJ2-3; possible D gene TRBD1, 7 bases. V lost 2 bases, J lost 0 bases, and 21 bases lay in between. The germline V gene has CDR1 SGHTA and CDR2 FQGTGA. The CDR3 has 19 residues. CDR3 residues: CASSLFGGQLTPSTDTQYF. CDR3 DNA sequence: TGTGCCAGCAGCTTATTCGGGGGACAGCTAACCCCTAGCACAGATACGCAGTATTTT.

The chain links TRBV20-1 to TRBJ2-2; D not resolved. Looked up from germline, CDR1 is DFQATT and CDR2 is SNEGSKA (reference sequence). CDR3 size: 13 residues. Trimming left V 3 bases short and J 5 bases short, with 10 bases between. CDR3 nucleotide sequence: TGCAGTGCTAGTCCGCAACGGACCGGGGAGCTGTTTTTT. The encoded protein is CSASPQRTGELFF.

The chain employs TRBV7-2 and TRBJ1-3, with D uncertain. The CDR3 extends over 12 amino acids. Trimming pared 5 bases from V and 6 bases from J, leaving 8 bases between. Germline CDR1 SGHTA, CDR2 FQGNSA. The CDR3 is CASSVRENTIYF. The CDR3 bases are TGTGCCAGCAGCGTAAGAGAAAACACCATATATTTT.